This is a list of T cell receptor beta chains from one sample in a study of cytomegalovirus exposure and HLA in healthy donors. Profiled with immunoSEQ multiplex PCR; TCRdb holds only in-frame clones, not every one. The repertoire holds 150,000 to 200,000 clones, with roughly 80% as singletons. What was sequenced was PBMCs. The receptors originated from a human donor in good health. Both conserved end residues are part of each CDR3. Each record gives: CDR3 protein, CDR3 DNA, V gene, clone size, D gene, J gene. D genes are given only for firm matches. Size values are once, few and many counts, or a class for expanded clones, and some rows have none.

CASSLVGGADETQYF TGCGCCAGCAGCCTCGTAGGGGGGGCTGATGAGACCCAGTACTTC TRBV4-3 . . TRBJ2-5
CASSYKQGVSNQPQHF TGTGCCAGCAGCTACAAACAGGGGGTAAGCAATCAGCCCCAGCATTTT TRBV11-2 few TRBD1 TRBJ1-5
CASSLDFGENTEAFF TGTGCCAGCAGCTTAGATTTTGGAGAGAACACTGAAGCTTTCTTT TRBV11-2 . . TRBJ1-1
CASSPPGLASSYNEQFF TGTGCCAGCAGCCCGCCGGGACTAGCGAGCTCCTACAATGAGCAGTTCTTC TRBV7-2 . TRBD2 TRBJ2-1
CASSGAGSSNQPQHF TGTGCCAGCAGTGGGGCAGGGTCAAGCAATCAGCCCCAGCATTTT TRBV2 . . TRBJ1-5
CASSQEGGTQYF TGCGCCAGCAGCCAAGAAGGAGGCACGCAGTATTTT TRBV4-3 . . TRBJ2-3
CASSVGGLFEVGNTIYF TGTGCCAGCAGCGTAGGGGGCCTATTTGAGGTGGGAAACACCATATATTTT TRBV9 once . TRBJ1-3
CASSLSGLATDEQYF TGTGCCAGCAGCTTATCAGGACTAGCGACCGACGAGCAGTACTTC TRBV7-2 . TRBD2 TRBJ2-7
CASSLVAGEQFF TGTGCCAGCAGCTTGGTAGCAGGGGAGCAGTTCTTC TRBV5-5 . . TRBJ2-1
CASSSGPRETQYF TGTGCCAGCAGCTCTGGGCCACGAGAGACCCAGTACTTC TRBV7-2 . . TRBJ2-5
CASSLGHDTEAFF TGTGCCAGCAGCTTAGGGCACGACACTGAAGCTTTCTTT TRBV7-8 . . TRBJ1-1
CASSTTGTGFYEQYF TGTGCCAGCAGCACAACCGGGACAGGGTTTTACGAGCAGTACTTC TRBV7-2 . TRBD1 TRBJ2-7
CASSDWGEGEKLFF TGTGCCAGCAGTGACTGGGGTGAGGGAGAAAAACTGTTTTTT TRBV25-1 . . TRBJ1-4
CASSYVGAFNSPLHF TGTGCCAGCAGTTACGTAGGGGCCTTCAATTCACCCCTCCACTTT TRBV6-5 . . TRBJ1-6
CAISESPGGRETQYF TGTGCCATCAGTGAGTCTCCAGGGGGCCGAGAGACCCAGTACTTC TRBV10-3 . TRBD1 TRBJ2-5
CASSLLLAGGFNEQFF TGTGCCAGCAGCTTGCTACTAGCGGGGGGTTTCAATGAGCAGTTCTTC TRBV5-4 . TRBD2 TRBJ2-1
CATAGVVTEAFF TGTGCCACCGCAGGGGTCGTTACTGAAGCTTTCTTT TRBV6-1 few . TRBJ1-1
CATSRRQGVEKLFF TGTGCCACCAGCAGAAGGCAGGGTGTTGAAAAACTGTTTTTT TRBV15 few . TRBJ1-4
CAIGGEKLFF TGTGCCATCGGGGGGGAAAAACTGTTTTTT TRBV27 . . TRBJ1-4
CASSSGVWGTGTANTEAFF TGTGCCAGCAGCTCTGGCGTATGGGGCACCGGGACAGCGAACACTGAAGCTTTCTTT TRBV5-6 few TRBD1 TRBJ1-1
CASSLTGNYARAFF TGTGCCAGCAGTTTAACAGGGAACTATGCGCGGGCTTTCTTT TRBV2 . . TRBJ1-1
CASSPMGGATNEKLFF TGTGCCAGCAGCCCAATGGGGGGAGCAACTAATGAAAAACTGTTTTTT TRBV7-8 . . TRBJ1-4
CASSVKSTQFASGGARWSNEQFF TGTGCCAGCAGCGTAAAGTCTACCCAGTTTGCTAGCGGGGGGGCCCGATGGTCCAATGAGCAGTTCTTC TRBV9 . TRBD2 TRBJ2-1
CAISESERRTDTQYF TGTGCCATCAGTGAGTCTGAGAGGAGAACAGATACGCAGTATTTT TRBV10-3 . . TRBJ2-3
CASSLQGVYTEAFF TGTGCCAGCAGCTTACAGGGGGTGTACACTGAAGCTTTCTTT TRBV7-2 . TRBD1 TRBJ1-1
CASGTGTDSNQPQHF TGTGCCAGCGGGACCGGGACAGATAGCAATCAGCCCCAGCATTTT TRBV2 . TRBD1 TRBJ1-5
CASSLNGRNTGELFF TGTGCCAGCAGCTTGAATGGCAGGAACACCGGGGAGCTGTTTTTT TRBV5-4 . . TRBJ2-2
CSVDTRGGAFF TGCAGCGTTGACACCCGGGGTGGGGCTTTCTTT TRBV29-1 . . TRBJ1-1
CASSLALAGASDTQYF TGCGCCAGCAGCTTGGCGCTAGCGGGGGCCTCAGATACGCAGTATTTT TRBV5-1 . TRBD2 TRBJ2-3
CASSPIDGGLYEQYF TGTGCCAGCAGCCCCATCGACGGGGGGCTTTACGAGCAGTACTTC TRBV9 . . TRBJ2-7